Following are 20 T cell receptor beta chains from one sample sequenced in a study of T cells in Graves' hyperthyroidism and ophthalmopathy. RNA transcripts gave rise to amplified TCR beta CDR3 regions. HTBI primers drove first-round RT-PCR of the TCR CDR3. A single record per CDR3 protein comes from TCRdb applying MiXCR to the multiplex PCR reads. Of about 680,000 distinct CDR3 sequences in the sample, about a third were seen once. The sequencing input was blood. The receptors were sampled from a woman aged 40-49 years with Graves' hyperthyroidism.

For this clonotype: Germline is not matched at one junction end, which may reflect a read error. This chain links TRBV20-1 with TRBJ1-5; TRBD1 agrees at 8 bases. The CDR3 is 13 residues long. CDR1 and CDR2 from the germline V gene are DFQATT and SNEGSKA (reference sequence). CDR3 coding DNA: TGCAGTGCCCAGGGGGCTCTGGGTGAGCCCCCGCATTTT. This sequence encodes CSAQGALGEPPHF.

The CDR3 loop is CASGLVLEGRGTEAFF. CDR3 nucleotide sequence: TGTGCTAGTGGTTTGGTACTAGAGGGAAGGGGGACTGAAGCTTTCTTT. J is TRBJ1-1 and V is TRBV12-5; TRBD1 is a possible D gene (6 bases). The CDR3 is 16 residues long. Germline CDR1 reads LGHNT; CDR2 reads FRNRAP. The V and J ends lost 0 bases and 5 bases respectively, with 16 bases between them.

This clonotype was observed at least ten times. The rearrangement joins TRBV24-1 to TRBJ2-2; D not resolved. Germline-derived CDR1 and CDR2 are KGHDR and SFDVKD. V was shortened by 7 bases and J by 5 bases, with 7 bases between the two germline ends. The CDR3 has 12 residues. The CDR3 loop reads CATRTLTGELFF. CDR3 sequence (DNA): TGTGCCACCAGAACACTTACCGGGGAGCTGTTTTTT.

This clonotype was seen ten or more times. V is TRBV7-9 and J is TRBJ2-5; D gene uncertain. CDR1 and CDR2 from the germline V gene are SEHNR and FQNEAQ (reference sequence). V lost 5 bases and J 5 bases, leaving 15 bases between the germline ends. This CDR3 region has 14 residues. Written as DNA, the CDR3 is TGTGCCAGCAGCCCACTACTACCGAGGGAGACCCAGTACTTC. Amino acid sequence: CASSPLLPRETQYF.

This clonotype was picked up a small number of times. The chain couples TRBV12-3 or TRBV12-4 to TRBJ1-4, with 9 bases lining up with TRBD1. V was clipped by 6 bases and J by 8 bases; unmatched bases: 10. The CDR3 is 15 residues long. CDR3 sequence: CASRDLGQGGEKLFF. Written as DNA, the CDR3 is TGTGCCAGCAGAGACCTGGGACAGGGTGGCGAAAAACTGTTTTTT.

The J gene is TRBJ2-7, the V gene TRBV29-1; 8 bases line up with TRBD1. V dropped 6 bases and J dropped 3; count of bases not matched to a gene: 4. The CDR3 runs to 12 residues. Germline CDR1 is SQVTM and CDR2 is ANQGSEA. The CDR3 region has the DNA TGCAGCGTGGAACAGGGGGACTACGAGCAGTACTTC. Its protein product is CSVEQGDYEQYF.

The chain couples TRBV3-1 to TRBJ1-1, with 8 bases lining up with TRBD1. The trim removed 4 bases at V and 1 base at J, leaving 5 bases unmatched. Germline V lookup: CDR1 LGHDT, CDR2 YNNKEL (reference sequence). The CDR3 sequence is 15 residues long. The CDR3 bases are TGTGCCAGCAGCCCTACAGGGGGGGCGAACACTGAAGCTTTCTTT. It yields the protein CASSPTGGANTEAFF.

In regard to this clonotype: A much larger clone lies one base from this, so it may be a read error. V gene TRBV6-1 combines with J gene TRBJ1-1; D unclear. From germline, CDR1 is MNHNS and CDR2 SASEGT. V was clipped by 8 bases and J by 3 bases, with 10 bases between them. This CDR3 comprises 12 residues. CDR3 in DNA: TGTGCCAGCCATAGACCTGACACTGAAGCTTTCTTT. Amino acids: CASHRPDTEAFF.

This clonotype was counted at least ten times. V gene TRBV19 combines with J gene TRBJ1-5; a weak D match, TRBD1 (5 bases). Germline loops: CDR1 LNHDA, CDR2 SQIVND (reference sequence). This CDR3 has 16 amino acids. V was clipped by 2 bases and J by 1 base, with 12 bases between them. Here the CDR3 DNA reads TGTGCCAGTAGTATAATTGGAGGGGAGAGCAATCAGCCCCAGCATTTT. Its translation: CASSIIGGESNQPQHF.

This clonotype was seen repeatedly, ten times or more. The genes are TRBV7-6 and TRBJ2-7; D remains ambiguous. Trimming pared 2 bases from V and 6 bases from J, leaving 5 bases between. Germline V gene sequence: CDR1 SGHVS, CDR2 FNYEAQ. The CDR3 loop spans 11 amino acids. DNA for the CDR3: TGTGCCAGCAGCTTATTCTCCGAGCAGTACTTC. This codes for CASSLFSEQYF.

This clonotype was seen at least ten times. This chain joins TRBV12-3 or TRBV12-4 and TRBJ1-4; D is unclear. V lost 3 bases and J 8 bases, leaving 7 bases between the germline ends. This CDR3 is 12 amino acids long. The CDR3 sequence: CASSLKWEKLFF. For the CDR3, the DNA is TGTGCCAGCAGTTTGAAGTGGGAAAAACTGTTTTTT.

The rearrangement links TRBV9 to TRBJ2-5, with 8 bases lining up with TRBD2. The CDR3 extends over 15 amino acids. Trimming cost V 0 bases and J 5 bases; bases outside gene matches: 6. Germline CDR1 is SGDLS and CDR2 is YYNGEE. CDR3 sequence: CASSVAPGGPETQYF. The CDR3 nucleotides read TGTGCCAGCAGCGTAGCTCCGGGGGGGCCGGAGACCCAGTACTTC.

The table lists this clonotype with many counts. The J gene is TRBJ2-5, the V gene TRBV7-2; D possibly corresponds to TRBD1 (7 bases). V gave up 1 base and J gave up 9 bases, with 15 bases separating them. Germline V lookup: CDR1 SGHTA, CDR2 FQGNSA. The CDR3 is made up of 14 amino acids. CDR3 DNA: TGTGCCAGCAGCTTAGAGCAGGGGGGAGTGGCCCAGTACTTC. Translating gives CASSLEQGGVAQYF.

A few counts support this clonotype. The chain carries TRBV5-8 and TRBJ1-4, with D unresolved. CDR1 is SGHTS and CDR2 is YDEGEE in the germline V gene. The CDR3 is made up of 19 amino acids. Trimming took off 0 bases at V and 0 bases at J, with 18 bases between the two ends. CDR3 loop: CASSLAVVRPDATNEKLFF. CDR3 nucleotides: TGTGCCAGCAGCTTGGCCGTGGTAAGGCCCGATGCAACTAATGAAAAACTGTTTTTT.

This chain joins TRBV5-1 and TRBJ1-1; possibly TRBD1 for D (5 bases). The germline gives CDR1 SGHRS, CDR2 YFSETQ. The CDR3 runs 13 residues. Trimming pared 4 bases from V and 5 bases from J, leaving 12 bases between. CDR3 nucleotides: TGCGCCAGCAGCACAACCAGGGAGACTGAAGCTTTCTTT. Translation gives CASSTTRETEAFF. The full variable domain, completed using reference TRBV5-1 and TRBJ1-1, is KAGVTQTPRYLIKTRGQQVTLSCSPISGHRSVSWYQQTPGQGLQFLFEYFSETQRNKGNFPGRFSGRQFSNSRSEMNVSTLELGDSALYLCASSTTRETEAFFGQGTRLTVV.

With respect to this clonotype: A far larger clone differs by one base, so this is likely a read error. Because it lacks the conserved phenylalanine or tryptophan at the end, this CDR3 is likely a read error. The chain recombines TRBV7-2 with TRBJ2-7; maybe TRBD1 (6 bases). V lost 1 base and J lost 3, with 7 bases in between. Germline CDR1 SGHTA, CDR2 FQGNSA. This CDR3 has 13 amino acids. DNA of the CDR3: TGTGCCAGCAGCTTAGGACAGGACTACGAGCAGTACCTC. Translating gives CASSLGQDYEQYL.

The chain combines TRBV9 with TRBJ1-5; D is unresolved. Germline CDR1 SGDLS, CDR2 YYNGEE. The CDR3 totals 14 residues. V lost 0 bases and J lost 11, with 15 bases in between. In DNA form, the CDR3 reads TGTGCCAGCAGCGTAGGCGGCTTGCAAGAGACCCAGCATTTT. Translating it yields CASSVGGLQETQHF.

This clonotype was seen repeatedly, ten times or more. The V gene is TRBV7-2, the J gene TRBJ1-4; D is undetermined. Germline V lookup: CDR1 SGHTA, CDR2 FQGNSA. Deletions cut 7 bases from V and 6 bases from J, with 12 bases between. The CDR3 runs to 13 residues. CDR3 DNA sequence: TGTGCCAGCACCCATGGGGATTATGAAAAACTGTTTTTT. Protein: CASTHGDYEKLFF.

J is TRBJ1-5 and V is TRBV19; weak D call: TRBD1 (5 bases). The CDR3 runs 16 residues. Germline lookup yields CDR1 LNHDA and CDR2 SQIVND (reference sequence). V lost 4 bases to trimming and J lost 7 bases, with 20 bases between them. In nucleotides, the CDR3 is TGTGCCAGTAGTAAGGGGTCAGGGCCCCTTAAGCAGCCCCAGCATTTT. Its translation is CASSKGSGPLKQPQHF.

This clonotype was seen more than once but under ten times. The V gene is TRBV19, the J gene TRBJ1-2; D remains unclear. This CDR3 region has 13 residues. The V and J ends lost 10 bases and 5 bases respectively, with 17 bases between them. The germline V gene encodes CDR1 LNHDA and CDR2 SQIVND (reference sequence). The CDR3 nucleotides are TGTGCCACCCGCGGTACGTCCTATTATGGCTACACCTTC. Protein product: CATRGTSYYGYTF.